The 26 T cell receptor beta chains reported below all come from one sample, sequenced in a study of T cell repertoires in cytomegalovirus infection. Each CDR3 protein gets one entry after TCRdb re-called the reads with MiXCR. Of around 100,000 distinct CDR3 sequences listed, 23% are singletons. What was sequenced was CD8+ T cells from PBMCs. The receptors stem from a human donor in good health (CMV status not recorded). Some clones in this sample may be carry-over from other donors' samples.

This sequence joins TRBV12-3 or TRBV12-4 and TRBJ2-2; tentatively, D is TRBD2 (7 bases). The CDR3 is 13 amino acids. CDR3 bases: TGTGCGACGGGGGGCTCCGACACCGGGGAGCTGTTTTTT. Protein sequence: CATGGSDTGELFF.

Comments on this clonotype: A read error may be the cause here, since a much bigger clone is one base away. The chain recombines TRBV7-2 with TRBJ1-4; D uncertain. V shed 2 bases and J shed 4 bases, with 5 bases lying between them. Germline values: CDR1 SGHTA, CDR2 FQGNSA. The CDR3 totals 13 residues. CDR3 sequence: CASSLNCNEKLFF. CDR3 DNA sequence: TGTGCCAGCAGCTTAAACTGTAATGAAAAACTGTTTTTT.

This clonotype was seen many times. V gene TRBV11-2 combines with J gene TRBJ2-1; TRBD2 matches 7 bases. Germline V gene sequence: CDR1 SGHAT, CDR2 FQNNGV. This CDR3 spans 19 amino acids. V lost 3 bases, J lost 1 base, and 15 bases stayed unmatched. CDR3 nucleotides: TGTGCCAGCAGCTTCTCCGCCCGACTAGCCGAGGGGTCCTACAATGAGCAGTTCTTC. It codes for CASSFSARLAEGSYNEQFF.

V gene TRBV7-9 combines with J gene TRBJ1-1; no firm D call. The CDR3 contains 13 residues. Trimming cost V 11 bases and J 5 bases, with 18 bases left between them. The germline CDR1 and CDR2 sequences are SEHNR and FQNEAQ (reference sequence). This CDR3 reads CAEDGYFQTEAFF. The CDR3 coding sequence is TGTGCCGAAGACGGCTACTTCCAAACTGAAGCTTTCTTT.

This clonotype is a singleton in its sample. This may come from a read error, since a much larger clone is one base off. This chain connects TRBV28 to TRBJ2-5; the D is unclear. CDR3 length equals 16 residues. CDR1 is MDHEN, CDR2 SYDVKM, per germline. V was shortened by 1 base and J by 4 bases, with 16 bases between the two germline ends. Here the CDR3 DNA reads TGTGCCAGCAGTTTATTTTTTAGACCAACCTCAGAGACCCAGTACTTC. Its protein product is CASSLFFRPTSETQYF.

This clonotype was picked up many times. The chain recombines TRBV5-1 with TRBJ1-1, with a tentative D call TRBD1 (5 bases). Trimming left V 3 bases short and J 1 base short, with 19 bases between. CDR3 length equals 17 residues. Looked up from germline, CDR1 is SGHRS and CDR2 is YFSETQ. As DNA, the CDR3 is TGCGCCAGCAGCTCTCTGTTCGAAGGGGTAGGGAACACTGAAGCTTTCTTT. It encodes CASSSLFEGVGNTEAFF.

This clonotype appeared a few times. CDR3 sequence reads: CASSLLLWDRDNQPQHF. The DNA of the CDR3 is TGTGCCAGCAGTTTACTTCTTTGGGACAGGGACAATCAGCCCCAGCATTTT. The chain has TRBV28 and TRBJ1-5; 9 bases are shared with TRBD1. The junction had 8 bases not matched to a gene; V was cut back by 2 bases and J by 3 bases. Germline-derived CDR1 and CDR2 are MDHEN and SYDVKM. The CDR3 contains 17 residues.

The table lists this clonotype with many counts. The genes are TRBV5-5 and TRBJ2-7; D remains ambiguous. The germline V gene has CDR1 SGHKS and CDR2 YYEKEE (reference sequence). This CDR3 spans 14 amino acids. Trimming stripped 5 bases from V and 5 bases from J, with 17 bases between. DNA of the CDR3: TGTGCCAGCAGACACGAATTGAATTCGGACGAGCAGTACTTC. As protein: CASRHELNSDEQYF.

The CDR3, as DNA: TGTGCCATCCGGGGGGAACCGACCTACGAGCAGTACTTC. Translating gives CAIRGEPTYEQYF. The J gene is TRBJ2-7, the V gene TRBV28; 7 bases line up with TRBD2. The junction had 8 bases not matched to a gene; V was cut back by 10 bases and J by 2 bases. CDR1 and CDR2 (germline): MDHEN, SYDVKM. CDR3 length: 13 amino acids.

The CDR3 sequence: CASSPYSPGSPLHF. CDR3 coding DNA: TGTGCCAGCAGCCCATATTCCCCCGGATCACCCCTCCACTTT. The V and J genes are TRBV28 and TRBJ1-6, with unresolved D. CDR1 and CDR2 (germline): MDHEN, SYDVKM. There are 14 residues in the CDR3. Trimming cost V 6 bases and J 10 bases, with 16 bases left between them.

This clonotype was observed many times. The rearrangement uses TRBV11-2 and TRBJ2-6; 7 bases agree with TRBD1. Germline CDR1 is SGHAT and CDR2 is FQNNGV. V lost 3 bases to trimming and J lost 2 bases; unmatched junction nucleotides: 10. This CDR3 comprises 18 residues. CDR3 sequence reads: CASSFETGSLAGANVLTF. CDR3 bases: TGTGCCAGCAGCTTCGAGACAGGGTCCCTGGCTGGGGCCAACGTCCTGACTTTC.

The V gene is TRBV5-1, the J gene TRBJ2-1, with 8 bases identical to TRBD1. V shed 4 bases, J shed 0 bases, and the junction held 9 bases outside the gene matches. Germline V gene data show CDR1 as SGHRS and CDR2 as YFSETQ. This CDR3 has 17 residues. The CDR3 bases are TGCGCCAGCAGCCCATCGGGACAGGTGGGCTCCTACAATGAGCAGTTCTTC. The encoded protein is CASSPSGQVGSYNEQFF.

Only a few counts were recorded for this clonotype. The chain combines TRBV14 with TRBJ2-2; D not certain. The length of the CDR3 is 20 residues. CDR1 is SGHDN, CDR2 FVKESK, per germline. Trimming took 4 bases from V and 4 from J, leaving 28 bases between them. The CDR3 nucleotides are TGTGCCAGCAGCCCTCGGGTCTTCAGGAGTGGTAGATTCCTCACCGGGGAGCTGTTTTTT. Encoded protein: CASSPRVFRSGRFLTGELFF.

The genes are TRBV9 and TRBJ2-7, with no clear D. In germline, CDR1 is SGDLS, CDR2 YYNGEE. The CDR3 consists of 11 residues. The V and J ends lost 7 bases and 5 bases respectively, with 10 bases between them. In DNA form, the CDR3 reads TGTGCCAGCGTGCTAGGGAACGAGCAGTACTTC. Residues: CASVLGNEQYF.

This clonotype came up a few times. This chain connects TRBV20-1 to TRBJ2-7, with D uncertain. The V gene lost 1 base and the J gene lost 0 bases, with 4 bases spanning the gap. There are 12 residues in the CDR3. The germline gives CDR1 DFQATT, CDR2 SNEGSKA (reference sequence). As DNA, the CDR3 is TGCAGTGCTAGAGCGGGCTCCTACGAGCAGTACTTC. Translating gives CSARAGSYEQYF.

The J gene is TRBJ1-2, the V gene TRBV6-1; D is undetermined. This CDR3 has 13 residues. V shed 3 bases and J shed 2 bases, with 7 bases lying between them. The germline CDR1 and CDR2 sequences are MNHNS and SASEGT. CDR3 sequence (DNA): TGTGCCAGCAGTGAGGGCCGGAACTATGGCTACACCTTC. It translates to CASSEGRNYGYTF.

The chain uses TRBV27 and TRBJ2-2, with 8 bases identical to TRBD2. From germline, CDR1 is MNHEY and CDR2 SMNVEV (reference sequence). The CDR3 extends over 16 amino acids. V gave up 5 bases and J gave up 1 base; unmatched junction bases: 6. CDR3 region: CASSPSAGVNTGELFF. In nucleotides, the CDR3 is TGTGCCAGCAGTCCCTCAGCGGGAGTGAACACCGGGGAGCTGTTTTTT.

This clonotype has only a few counts. V usage is TRBV25-1 and J usage is TRBJ2-7; tentative D call: TRBD2 (6 bases). The germline CDR1 and CDR2 sequences are MGHDK and SYGVNS. CDR3 length equals 14 residues. V was shortened by 4 bases and J by 1 base, with 11 bases between the two germline ends. The CDR3 DNA follows: TGTGCCAGCAGTGTCACAGGAGGGTCCTACGAGCAGTACTTC. This sequence encodes CASSVTGGSYEQYF.

In its sample, this clonotype was seen a few times. The gene calls are TRBV12-3 or TRBV12-4 and TRBJ2-7; 10 nucleotides line up with TRBD1. J was trimmed by 1 base and V by 8 bases; bases with no gene match: 2. This CDR3 comprises 13 residues. In DNA, the CDR3 is TGTGCCAGCGGACAGGGGGTTTCCTACGAGCAGTACTTC. Encoded protein: CASGQGVSYEQYF.

The rearrangement joins TRBV12-3 or TRBV12-4 to TRBJ2-5, with D perhaps TRBD1 (7 bases). Trimming left V 5 bases short and J 2 bases short, with 12 bases between. CDR3 size: 14 residues. The CDR3 protein is CASSPQGRQETQYF. As DNA, the CDR3 is TGTGCCAGCAGTCCACAGGGGAGGCAAGAGACCCAGTACTTC.

This clonotype was counted a few times. The CDR3 DNA reads as TGTGCCAGCAGCCCCTCTGGTACTGGAAACACCATATATTTT. This encodes CASSPSGTGNTIYF. The V call is TRBV9, the J call TRBJ1-3; no firm D call. This CDR3 spans 14 amino acids. Germline V gene lookup returns CDR1 SGDLS and CDR2 YYNGEE. V was cut by 4 bases and J by 2 bases, with 10 bases left in between.

A few counts support this clonotype. J is TRBJ2-1 and V is TRBV20-1; 7 bases agree with TRBD2. The CDR3 is 14 amino acids. Per the germline V gene, CDR1 is DFQATT and CDR2 is SNEGSKA (reference sequence). Losses at the gene ends were 4 bases for V and 6 bases for J; bases not matched to a gene: 9. The CDR3 loop reads CSANGWEGGNEQFF. In nucleotides, the CDR3 is TGCAGTGCTAACGGGTGGGAGGGAGGCAATGAGCAGTTCTTC.

This clonotype showed up many times. The chain recombines TRBV7-6 with TRBJ2-1; 13 nucleotides align to TRBD2. The CDR3 consists of 16 residues. Germline V lookup: CDR1 SGHVS, CDR2 FNYEAQ. Trimming cost V 4 bases and J 5 bases; bases outside gene matches: 5. CDR3 bases: TGTGCCAGCAGCTCCCCGACTAGCGGGAGGAACAATGAGCAGTTCTTC. It encodes CASSSPTSGRNNEQFF.

The V gene is TRBV13, the J gene TRBJ2-3, with TRBD2 matching 7 bases. The CDR3 has 17 residues. CDR1 is PRHDT and CDR2 is FYEKMQ in the germline V gene (reference sequence). After removal of 5 bases from V and 4 bases from J, the junction contained 15 bases not matched to a gene. The CDR3 here is CASSPAGQGMIPDTQYF. CDR3 in DNA: TGTGCCAGCAGCCCAGCGGGGCAGGGTATGATTCCAGATACGCAGTATTTT.

The V gene is TRBV5-4, the J gene TRBJ1-2; no reliable D call. Germline CDR1 is SGHNT and CDR2 is YYREEE (reference sequence). The V and J ends lost 1 base and 8 bases respectively, with 12 bases between them. This CDR3 comprises 13 residues. This chain's CDR3 is CASSLPSVGGYTF. The CDR3 DNA reads as TGTGCCAGCAGCTTGCCATCAGTGGGGGGCTACACCTTC.

The chain carries TRBV5-1 and TRBJ2-1; 11 nucleotides align to TRBD1. V trimming: 4 bases; J trimming: 6 bases; junction bases outside the gene matches: 6. This CDR3 has 15 residues. The germline V gene has CDR1 SGHRS and CDR2 YFSETQ. Written as DNA, the CDR3 is TGCGCCAGCAGCACCAGGACAGGGGGCTTCAATGAGCAGTTCTTC. It translates to CASSTRTGGFNEQFF.